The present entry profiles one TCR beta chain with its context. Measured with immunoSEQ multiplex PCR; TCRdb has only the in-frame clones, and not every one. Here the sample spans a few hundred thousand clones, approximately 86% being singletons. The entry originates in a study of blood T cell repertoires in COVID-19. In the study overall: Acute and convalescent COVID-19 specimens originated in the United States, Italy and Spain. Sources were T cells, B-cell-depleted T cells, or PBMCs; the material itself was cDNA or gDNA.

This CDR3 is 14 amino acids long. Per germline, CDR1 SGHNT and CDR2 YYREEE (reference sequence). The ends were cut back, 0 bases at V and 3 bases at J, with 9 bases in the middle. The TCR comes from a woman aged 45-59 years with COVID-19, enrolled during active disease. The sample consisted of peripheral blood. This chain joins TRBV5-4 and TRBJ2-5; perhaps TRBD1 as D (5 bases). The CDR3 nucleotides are TGTGCCAGCAGCTTGGGGAGCAGGGAAGAGACCCAGTACTTC. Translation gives CASSLGSREETQYF.